These T cell receptor beta chains were read from a single sample in a study of beta chain features in type 1 diabetes. Assay used: immunoSEQ multiplex PCR; TCRdb lists only in-frame clones, some missing. Of around 240,000 clones in the sample, under 70% were seen once. Sequencing was carried out using naive CD4+ T cells from blood. These receptors were taken from a young man in good health. Both conserved end residues are part of each CDR3. Fields, in order: J gene, D gene, V gene, clone size, CDR3 protein, CDR3 DNA. D genes are given only for firm matches. Some rows have no size entry. The others give once, few or many, or a class for an expanded clone.

>TRBJ2-7|-|TRBV2|-
CASSDSGPEQYF
TGTGCCAGCAGTGACTCGGGGCCCGAGCAGTACTTC
>TRBJ2-3|-|TRBV9|-
CASSVVADDTQYF
TGTGCCAGCAGCGTAGTGGCGGATGATACGCAGTATTTT
>TRBJ2-1|-|TRBV11-3|-
CASSLVVGPTPNEQFF
TGTGCCAGCAGCTTAGTAGTGGGACCCACTCCCAATGAGCAGTTCTTC
>TRBJ1-2|-|TRBV5-1|-
CASRRDATYTF
TGCGCCAGCAGACGGGACGCGACCTACACCTTC
>TRBJ2-7|TRBD1|TRBV11-2|-
CASSPTGGLSYEQYF
TGTGCCAGCAGCCCTACAGGGGGCTTGTCCTACGAGCAGTACTTC
>TRBJ2-5|-|TRBV29-1|-
CSVGNGVQETQYF
TGCAGCGTTGGAAACGGGGTACAAGAGACCCAGTACTTC
>TRBJ2-1|-|TRBV4-3|-
CASSQDDSKYNEQFF
TGCGCCAGCAGCCAAGACGACTCAAAATACAATGAGCAGTTCTTC
>TRBJ2-4|TRBD2|TRBV5-1|-
CASSLTLAGVGNIQYF
TGCGCCAGCAGCTTGACACTAGCGGGGGTTGGAAACATTCAGTACTTC
>TRBJ2-1|-|TRBV5-4|-
CASSLYNEQFF
TGTGCCAGCAGCCTCTACAATGAGCAGTTCTTC
>TRBJ2-3|TRBD2|TRBV30|-
CAWSGGSADTQYF
TGTGCCTGGAGCGGCGGGAGCGCAGATACGCAGTATTTT
>TRBJ2-1|-|TRBV7-9|once
CASSLLGSSENNEQFF
TGTGCCAGCAGCTTATTAGGTTCTAGCGAAAACAATGAGCAGTTCTTC
>TRBJ2-6|-|TRBV10-3|once
CASHGSGANVLTF
TGTGCTAGTCACGGATCTGGGGCCAACGTCCTGACTTTC
>TRBJ2-1|-|TRBV12-2|-
CASRSRVGTGLTNEQFF
TGTGCAAGTCGCTCCCGGGTAGGGACAGGTCTTACCAATGAGCAGTTCTTC
>TRBJ1-1|-|TRBV4-3|-
CASSQGSRAIEAFF
TGCGCCAGCAGCCAAGGGTCCAGGGCCATTGAAGCTTTCTTT
>TRBJ2-3|-|TRBV11-2|-
CASSRVSPDTQYF
TGTGCCAGCAGCCGGGTCTCCCCAGATACGCAGTATTTT
>TRBJ2-1|-|TRBV18|once
CASSPTQEQGQFF
TGTGCCAGCTCACCTACCCAAGAGCAAGGGCAGTTCTTC
>TRBJ2-3|TRBD2|TRBV5-4|-
CASSWYIAGGTDTQYF
TGTGCCAGCAGCTGGTACATAGCGGGAGGCACAGATACGCAGTATTTT
>TRBJ1-6|-|TRBV9|-
CASSVEGYSPLHF
TGTGCCAGCAGCGTAGAGGGGTATTCACCCCTCCACTTT
>TRBJ2-1|-|TRBV30|few
CAWDGDNEQFF
TGTGCCTGGGATGGGGACAATGAGCAGTTCTTC
>TRBJ2-7|-|TRBV28|once
CASSLQGSVYEQYF
TGTGCCAGCAGTTTACAGGGGTCGGTGTACGAGCAGTACTTC
>TRBJ2-7|TRBD2|TRBV29-1|few
CSVMTSGSSEQYF
TGCAGCGTGATGACTAGCGGGTCCAGCGAGCAGTACTTC
>TRBJ2-1|TRBD1|TRBV30|-
CAWSWDRGNEQFF
TGTGCCTGGAGTTGGGACAGGGGAAATGAGCAGTTCTTC
>TRBJ2-1|TRBD2|TRBV4-3|few
CASSQHSGSRYEQFF
TGCGCCAGCAGCCAACATAGCGGGAGTAGGTATGAGCAGTTCTTC
>TRBJ2-3|-|TRBV6-5|once
CASSYSFYTDTQYF
TGTGCCAGCAGTTACTCCTTCTACACAGATACGCAGTATTTT
>TRBJ2-1|-|TRBV23-1|-
CASSGAGLKQFF
TGCGCCAGCAGTGGGGCAGGGCTAAAGCAGTTCTTC
>TRBJ1-2|-|TRBV29-1|-
CSVERSYGYGYTF
TGCAGCGTTGAAAGGTCCTACGGCTATGGCTACACCTTC
>TRBJ1-1|-|TRBV30|-
CAGYDRNTEAFF
TGTGCCGGATACGACAGGAACACTGAAGCTTTCTTT
>TRBJ2-2|-|TRBV9|-
CASSVTADTGELFF
TGTGCCAGCAGCGTAACGGCGGACACCGGGGAGCTGTTTTTT
>TRBJ2-2|-|TRBV30|-
CAWSVRMTGELFF
TGTGCCTGGAGTGTTAGAATGACCGGGGAGCTGTTTTTT